This is a list of T cell receptor beta chains from one sample in a study of monozygotic twins with cystic fibrosis. Assay used: immunoSEQ multiplex PCR; TCRdb lists only in-frame clones, some missing. The sample includes about 15,000 clones, roughly 98% seen only once; the top ten take around 0.42%. Sequenced: blood. These receptors all stem from a girl aged 2-15 years with cystic fibrosis. CDR3s include the opening cysteine and the closing phenylalanine or tryptophan. The D gene is left open where the match is weak. Rows give clone size only sometimes, using once, few, many, or a class for an expanded clone.

V: TRBV5-1
J: TRBJ1-1
D: TRBD1
size: -
CDR3: CASSLARQGGNTEAFF
DNA: TGCGCCAGCAGCTTGGCCCGACAGGGTGGGAACACTGAAGCTTTCTTT

V: TRBV7-2
J: TRBJ1-5
D: -
size: -
CDR3: CASSLGVRTSNQPQHF
DNA: TGTGCCAGCAGCTTAGGTGTCAGGACGAGCAATCAGCCCCAGCATTTT

V: TRBV29-1
J: TRBJ2-4
D: -
size: -
CDR3: CSVEWRAKAKNIQYF
DNA: TGCAGCGTTGAATGGAGGGCTAAAGCCAAAAACATTCAGTACTTC

V: TRBV25-1
J: TRBJ1-1
D: -
size: -
CDR3: CASSELGTEAFF
DNA: TGTGCCAGCAGTGAACTAGGCACTGAAGCTTTCTTT

V: TRBV2
J: TRBJ2-1
D: TRBD2
size: -
CDR3: CAGQYLAGVYNEQFF
DNA: TGTGCCGGACAGTATTTAGCGGGAGTGTACAATGAGCAGTTCTTC

V: TRBV7-8
J: TRBJ2-5
D: -
size: -
CDR3: CASSPPITLAGETQYF
DNA: TGTGCCAGCAGCCCCCCTATTACCCTAGCTGGGGAGACCCAGTACTTC

V: TRBV6-5
J: TRBJ2-5
D: TRBD1
size: -
CDR3: CASSARTGRGETQYF
DNA: TGTGCCAGCAGTGCACGGACAGGCAGAGGGGAGACCCAGTACTTC

V: TRBV18
J: TRBJ2-7
D: TRBD1
size: -
CDR3: CASSARTGGSHEQYF
DNA: TGTGCCAGCTCAGCCCGGACAGGGGGCTCCCACGAGCAGTACTTC

V: TRBV13
J: TRBJ2-2
D: TRBD2
size: once
CDR3: CASRGTSGHPGELFF
DNA: TGTGCCAGCAGGGGGACTAGCGGGCACCCAGGGGAGCTGTTTTTT

V: TRBV9
J: TRBJ2-6
D: -
size: -
CDR3: CASTPGQPGANVLTF
DNA: TGTGCCAGCACCCCAGGGCAACCTGGGGCCAACGTCCTGACTTTC

V: TRBV5-5
J: TRBJ2-7
D: -
size: -
CDR3: CASSLGHEQYF
DNA: TGTGCCAGCAGCCTAGGACACGAGCAGTACTTC

V: TRBV5-1
J: TRBJ2-1
D: -
size: once
CDR3: CASSWVRLGSYNEQFF
DNA: TGCGCCAGCAGCTGGGTGCGATTGGGGTCCTACAATGAGCAGTTCTTC

V: TRBV7-8
J: TRBJ1-4
D: -
size: -
CDR3: CASSLGQGEKLFF
DNA: TGTGCCAGCAGCTTAGGGCAGGGTGAAAAACTGTTTTTT

V: TRBV5-1
J: TRBJ1-2
D: TRBD1
size: -
CDR3: CASTRDSGVYGYTF
DNA: TGCGCCAGCACCCGGGACAGCGGAGTCTATGGCTACACCTTC

V: TRBV2
J: TRBJ1-4
D: TRBD1
size: -
CDR3: CASRETGVATNEKLFF
DNA: TGTGCCAGCAGGGAGACAGGGGTTGCAACTAATGAAAAACTGTTTTTT

V: TRBV19
J: TRBJ1-2
D: -
size: -
CDR3: CASSMNGFIEPNYGYTF
DNA: TGTGCCAGTAGTATGAACGGGTTTATTGAACCGAACTATGGCTACACCTTC

V: TRBV6-6
J: TRBJ1-1
D: -
size: -
CDR3: CASRGGVGNTEAFF
DNA: TGTGCCAGCCGGGGGGGCGTAGGGAACACTGAAGCTTTCTTT

V: TRBV27
J: TRBJ2-3
D: -
size: -
CDR3: CASSLGGLRIPTDTQYF
DNA: TGTGCCAGCAGTTTAGGGGGTTTGAGGATCCCGACAGATACGCAGTATTTT